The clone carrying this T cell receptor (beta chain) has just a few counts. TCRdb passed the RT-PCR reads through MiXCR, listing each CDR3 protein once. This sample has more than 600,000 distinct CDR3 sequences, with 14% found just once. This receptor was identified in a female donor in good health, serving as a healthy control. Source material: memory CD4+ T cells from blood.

CDR3 protein: CSAPPERLGNEQFF. CDR3 DNA sequence: TGCAGTGCTCCCCCCGAGAGATTGGGCAATGAGCAGTTCTTC. This chain links TRBV20-1 with TRBJ2-1, with unresolved D. V was cut by 5 bases and J by 6 bases, with 17 bases left in between. Germline-derived CDR1 and CDR2 are DFQATT and SNEGSKA (reference sequence). The CDR3 has 14 residues.